These 30 T cell receptor beta chains share one sample of origin, sequenced in a study of human T cells and chemical hapten exposure. Time point meaning: pre-sensitization, week 0. The treatment here: therapeutic diphenylcyclopropenone sensitization with weekly scalp DPC. TCRdb fed the RACE reads into MiXCR, producing one record per CDR3 protein. The data hold 50,000 to 70,000 distinct CDR3 sequences, with around 10% observed a single time. Material: whole blood, obtained in connection with sensitization to the hapten diphenylcyclopropenone (DPC). These receptors originate from a man aged 35-49 years with alopecia areata. Some clones in this sample may be carry-over from other donors' samples.

The table lists this clonotype with many counts. The CDR3: CASSQGSVSNQPQHF. In DNA form, the CDR3 reads TGTGCCAGCAGCCAGGGGAGCGTTAGCAATCAGCCCCAGCATTTT. This chain joins TRBV4-2 and TRBJ1-5; D unclear. V was clipped by 3 bases and J by 0 bases, with 9 bases between them. There are 15 residues in the CDR3. From germline, CDR1 is LGHNA and CDR2 YNFKEQ.

This clonotype was counted a few times. The chain is built from TRBV6-5 and TRBJ2-5; TRBD1 might be the D (5 bases). This CDR3 has 13 amino acids. V was shortened by 6 bases and J by 5 bases, with 13 bases between the two germline ends. Germline CDR1 reads MNHEY; CDR2 reads SVGAGI. CDR3 loop: CASRRGMMETQYF. The CDR3, as DNA: TGTGCCAGCAGAAGGGGTATGATGGAGACCCAGTACTTC.

This sequence joins TRBV5-4 and TRBJ2-3; 8 bases fit TRBD2. CDR1 and CDR2 (germline): SGHNT, YYREEE (reference sequence). The CDR3 extends over 16 amino acids. J lost 2 bases, V lost 0 bases, and 5 bases had no gene match. CDR3 sequence reads: CASSLAGSGNTDTQYF. The CDR3 coding sequence is TGTGCCAGCAGCTTGGCCGGTAGCGGGAACACAGATACGCAGTATTTT.

In its sample, this clonotype was seen many times. The V gene is TRBV6-5, the J gene TRBJ1-1; weak D call: TRBD1 (6 bases). The V end lost 2 bases, the J end lost 8 bases, and 21 bases lay between the germline ends. The germline V gene has CDR1 MNHEY and CDR2 SVGAGI. The CDR3 spans 16 residues. Here the CDR3 DNA reads TGTGCCAGCAGTTACCGTTCTACCAGGGGTTCGGGCGAAGCTTTCTTT. Translation gives CASSYRSTRGSGEAFF.

This clonotype was observed at least ten times. This chain joins TRBV6-5 and TRBJ2-7, with 7 positions matching TRBD2. The germline V gene encodes CDR1 MNHEY and CDR2 SVGAGI. The CDR3 consists of 17 residues. The trim removed 6 bases at V and 3 bases at J, leaving 17 bases unmatched. CDR3 loop: CASRPAGLGGKNYEQYF. As DNA, the CDR3 is TGTGCCAGCAGACCCGCGGGATTGGGGGGGAAGAACTACGAGCAGTACTTC.

This clonotype has just a few counts. The chain uses TRBV7-9 and TRBJ2-1, with TRBD2 matching 12 bases. Germline V CDR1 and CDR2: SEHNR, FQNEAQ (reference sequence). The ends lost 6 bases at V and 0 bases at J; junction bases unmatched: 3. This CDR3 comprises 16 residues. The CDR3 loop reads CASRGGLAGSYNEQFF. In nucleotides, the CDR3 is TGTGCCAGCAGAGGGGGACTAGCGGGCTCCTACAATGAGCAGTTCTTC.

The CDR3 bases are TGTGCCAGCAGCTTGAGCAGAGGCTACAATGAGCAGTTCTTC. It specifies CASSLSRGYNEQFF. The J gene is TRBJ2-1, the V gene TRBV7-2; D is unclear. Between the trimmed V and J ends, which lost 3 bases and 3 bases, there was a span of 9 bases. There are 14 residues in the CDR3. Per germline, CDR1 SGHTA and CDR2 FQGNSA. The full variable domain, rest sourced from reference TRBV7-2 and TRBJ2-1, is GAGVSQSPSNKVTEKGKDVELRCDPISGHTALYWYRQSLGQGLEFLIYFQGNSAPDKSGLPSDRFSAERTGGSVSTLTIQRTQQEDSAVYLCASSLSRGYNEQFFGPGTRLTVL.

The rearrangement links TRBV12-3 or TRBV12-4 to TRBJ1-5; the match to TRBD1 covers 10 bases. This CDR3 has 16 residues. Trimming took 4 bases from V and 1 from J; bases not matched to a gene: 4. CDR3 coding DNA: TGTGCCAGCAGTTCCGGGACAGGGGTGAGCAATCAGCCCCAGCATTTT. Amino acid sequence: CASSSGTGVSNQPQHF.

This clonotype appeared many times. V usage is TRBV5-1 and J usage is TRBJ2-7; 12 bases are shared with TRBD2. This CDR3 comprises 14 residues. Germline V gives CDR1 SGHRS, CDR2 YFSETQ. V lost 4 bases to trimming and J lost 2 bases; unmatched junction nucleotides: 1. The CDR3 coding sequence is TGCGCCAGCAGCCTAGCGGGAGGGGCCTACGAGCAGTACTTC. It yields the protein CASSLAGGAYEQYF. The whole variable domain, remainder taken from reference TRBV5-1 and TRBJ2-7, is KAGVTQTPRYLIKTRGQQVTLSCSPISGHRSVSWYQQTPGQGLQFLFEYFSETQRNKGNFPGRFSGRQFSNSRSEMNVSTLELGDSALYLCASSLAGGAYEQYFGPGTRLTVT.

V and J are TRBV28 and TRBJ2-1; D is uncertain. V was trimmed by 6 bases and J by 2 bases, leaving 11 bases between them. The CDR3 is 14 amino acids. Germline values: CDR1 MDHEN, CDR2 SYDVKM. The CDR3 reads CASRPGLAYNEQFF. The CDR3 region has the DNA TGTGCCAGCAGGCCCGGGCTAGCCTACAATGAGCAGTTCTTC.

This chain links TRBV20-1 with TRBJ2-1; D gene unclear. The CDR3 length is 13 residues. V was cut by 5 bases and J by 4 bases, with 12 bases left in between. Germline CDR1 is DFQATT and CDR2 is SNEGSKA (reference sequence). CDR3 sequence reads: CSAFRRNYNEQFF. Here the CDR3 DNA reads TGCAGTGCTTTTAGGCGGAATTACAATGAGCAGTTCTTC.

This clonotype was detected only a few times. V is TRBV27 and J is TRBJ2-7; D gene ambiguous. Germline values: CDR1 MNHEY, CDR2 SMNVEV (reference sequence). V was shortened by 4 bases and J by 0 bases, with 28 bases between the two germline ends. CDR3 length equals 20 residues. CDR3 amino acids: CASSSHRFWCHGISSYEQYF. CDR3 coding DNA: TGTGCCAGCAGTTCCCATAGATTCTGGTGCCACGGCATAAGCTCCTACGAGCAGTACTTC.

The chain joins TRBV29-1 to TRBJ2-2; possibly TRBD1 for D (5 bases). Deletions cut 4 bases from V and 4 bases from J, with 13 bases between. CDR1 is SQVTM and CDR2 is ANQGSEA in the germline V gene. This CDR3 has 14 amino acids. CDR3 amino acids: CSVARRAGTGELFF. The CDR3 nucleotides read TGCAGCGTTGCACGCAGGGCAGGCACCGGGGAGCTGTTTTTT.

This clonotype was picked up many times. The CDR3 DNA is TGTGCCAGCAGCCGGTCGGGGACCTACGAGCAGTACTTC. Amino acids: CASSRSGTYEQYF. The chain links TRBV7-2 to TRBJ2-7, with TRBD2 as a possible D gene (5 bases). The CDR3 spans 13 residues. Germline values: CDR1 SGHTA, CDR2 FQGNSA. Between the trimmed V and J ends, which lost 5 bases and 2 bases, there was a span of 10 bases.

The V and J genes are TRBV28 and TRBJ1-2; 9 bases line up with TRBD1. V was pared by 1 base and J by 3 bases, with 6 bases of the junction left unmatched. This CDR3 is 16 amino acids long. Germline V gives CDR1 MDHEN, CDR2 SYDVKM. CDR3: CASSLLVGQGDYGYTF. CDR3 coding DNA: TGTGCCAGCAGTTTATTGGTGGGACAGGGAGACTATGGCTACACCTTC.

This chain joins TRBV6-1 and TRBJ2-2; D might be TRBD1 (5 bases). Trimming shortened V by 8 bases and J by 0 bases, and 13 bases separated the two germline ends. The germline V gene encodes CDR1 MNHNS and CDR2 SASEGT. There are 15 residues in the CDR3. In DNA, the CDR3 is TGTGCCAGCCGACAGCATACCGCGAACACCGGGGAGCTGTTTTTT. Translated: CASRQHTANTGELFF.

This clonotype was counted many times. V gene TRBV4-1 combines with J gene TRBJ2-7; D may correspond to TRBD1 or TRBD2 (5 bases each). Germline V gene data show CDR1 as MGHRA and CDR2 as YSYEKL. Trimming removed 4 bases at V and 1 base at J, with 11 bases between. The CDR3 loop spans 14 amino acids. CDR3 sequence (DNA): TGCGCCAGCAGCCGGGGACCTTTATCCTACGAGCAGTACTTC. Translated: CASSRGPLSYEQYF.

This clonotype was seen more than once but under ten times. This chain uses TRBV5-6 with TRBJ2-1, with 7 bases fitting TRBD2. The junction had 7 bases not matched to a gene; V was cut back by 0 bases and J by 4 bases. The V gene's germline CDR1 is SGHDT and CDR2 YYEEEE. This CDR3 spans 16 amino acids. The CDR3 loop is CASSLVRLAAYNEQFF. CDR3 sequence (DNA): TGTGCCAGCAGCTTGGTCCGGCTAGCGGCATACAATGAGCAGTTCTTC.

This chain connects TRBV4-2 to TRBJ1-6; 8 nucleotides match TRBD1. The V gene's germline CDR1 is LGHNA and CDR2 YNFKEQ. The CDR3 runs 14 residues. Germline trimming cut 4 bases from V and 7 bases from J; bases unmatched to any gene: 3. Here the CDR3 reads CASSPGQENSPLHF. The CDR3 DNA is TGTGCCAGCAGCCCGGGACAGGAGAATTCACCCCTCCACTTT.

Many counts were recorded for this clonotype. The chain employs TRBV5-5 and TRBJ1-2; 7 bases agree with TRBD1. The CDR3 has 19 amino acids. The V gene's germline CDR1 is SGHKS and CDR2 YYEKEE (reference sequence). J was trimmed by 2 bases and V by 1 base; bases with no gene match: 17. CDR3 nucleotides: TGTGCCAGCAGCTTGAACCTCCGGGGACAGCCACCCGAAAACTATGGCTACACCTTC. Its protein is CASSLNLRGQPPENYGYTF.

This clonotype was observed many times. This chain connects TRBV7-9 to TRBJ1-1, with D hard to call. CDR3 length: 14 residues. The germline CDR1 and CDR2 sequences are SEHNR and FQNEAQ (reference sequence). Trimming took off 1 base at V and 5 bases at J, with 11 bases between the two ends. CDR3 sequence reads: CASSLEFSGTEAFF. The CDR3 nucleotides are TGTGCCAGCAGCTTAGAGTTCTCGGGAACTGAAGCTTTCTTT.

The CDR3 DNA sequence: TGTGCCAGCAGCTCTAGTGCACCACTAGCGGGAGATCGTAAAAACATTCAGTACTTC. Protein: CASSSSAPLAGDRKNIQYF. This chain joins TRBV11-2 and TRBJ2-4; TRBD2 agrees at 11 bases. The CDR3 covers 19 residues. Looked up from germline, CDR1 is SGHAT and CDR2 is FQNNGV. J gave up 4 bases and V 4 bases, and 15 bases lay outside the gene matches.

This clonotype was counted at least ten times. The genes are TRBV9 and TRBJ2-1, with unresolved D. Per germline, CDR1 SGDLS and CDR2 YYNGEE. Trimming took 4 bases from V and 4 from J, leaving 15 bases between them. The CDR3 sequence is 15 residues long. The CDR3 DNA follows: TGTGCCAGCAGCCCCTCCCCGGCGGATTACAATGAGCAGTTCTTC. It yields the protein CASSPSPADYNEQFF.

In this sample, this clonotype turned up many times. This chain links TRBV4-2 with TRBJ1-2; D is perhaps TRBD1 (5 bases). The V and J ends lost 1 base and 12 bases respectively, with 9 bases between them. CDR1 and CDR2 (germline): LGHNA, YNFKEQ. The CDR3 spans 11 residues. The CDR3 loop reads CASSQATVHTF. The CDR3 coding sequence is TGTGCCAGCAGCCAAGCGACAGTCCACACCTTC.

The sample holds a few counts of this clonotype. The genes are TRBV15 and TRBJ2-5, with TRBD1 matching over 8 bases. There are 17 residues in the CDR3. Germline-derived CDR1 and CDR2 are LNHNV and YYDKDF (reference sequence). The ends lost 3 bases at V and 0 bases at J; junction bases unmatched: 9. This CDR3 is CATSSGGTGAYQETQYF. The CDR3 bases are TGTGCCACCAGCAGTGGAGGGACAGGCGCGTACCAAGAGACCCAGTACTTC. The full variable domain, completed using reference TRBV15 and TRBJ2-5, is DAMVIQNPRYQVTQFGKPVTLSCSQTLNHNVMYWYQQKSSQAPKLLFHYYDKDFNNEADTPDNFQSRRPNTSFCFLDIRSPGLGDTAMYLCATSSGGTGAYQETQYFGPGTRLLVL.

This chain joins TRBV6-2 or TRBV6-3 and TRBJ1-1; possibly TRBD1 for D (6 bases). V lost 8 bases, J lost 4 bases, and 23 bases lay in between. This CDR3 comprises 16 residues. Per germline, CDR1 MNHEY and CDR2 SVGEGT. CDR3 in DNA: TGTGCCAGCTTAAAGCGGGGACAAGAGTCAGCCACTGAAGCTTTCTTT. Translating gives CASLKRGQESATEAFF.

In its sample, this clonotype was seen a few times. This chain connects TRBV20-1 to TRBJ1-2, with D unclear. The CDR3 runs to 14 residues. Looked up from germline, CDR1 is DFQATT and CDR2 is SNEGSKA (reference sequence). The ends were cut back, 1 base at V and 3 bases at J, with 12 bases in the middle. The CDR3: CSARVIKGHYGYTF. The CDR3 DNA follows: TGCAGTGCTAGAGTTATTAAGGGCCACTATGGCTACACCTTC.

Ten or more counts support this clonotype. This sequence joins TRBV14 and TRBJ2-7; weak D call: TRBD1 (6 bases). Looked up from germline, CDR1 is SGHDN and CDR2 is FVKESK. The CDR3 consists of 13 residues. V lost 2 bases, J lost 4 bases, and 9 bases lay in between. The CDR3 bases are TGTGCCAGCAGCCAAAACAGGGCATACGAGCAGTACTTC. It specifies CASSQNRAYEQYF.

The rearrangement uses TRBV6-5 and TRBJ2-7, with TRBD1 matching 11 bases. J lost 3 bases, V lost 0 bases, and 7 bases had no gene match. Looked up from germline, CDR1 is MNHEY and CDR2 is SVGAGI. The CDR3 has 17 amino acids. The CDR3, as DNA: TGTGCCAGCAGTTACTCTAGCACCGGGACAGGGGGCTACGAGCAGTACTTC. This codes for CASSYSSTGTGGYEQYF.

This clonotype was picked up many times. This chain uses TRBV12-3 or TRBV12-4 with TRBJ2-5; D is tentatively TRBD1 or TRBD2 (5 bases each). Trimming cost V 3 bases and J 5 bases, with 13 bases left between them. The CDR3 is 14 residues long. As DNA, the CDR3 is TGTGCCAGCAGTTTGGTGGGGCCGGGGGAGACCCAGTACTTC. This sequence encodes CASSLVGPGETQYF.